This T cell receptor (beta chain) was sequenced for a study of blood T cell repertoires in COVID-19. Study summary: Some COVID-19 samples were acute and others convalescent; all came from the United States, Italy and Spain. The cDNA or gDNA used as material had been derived from T cells, B-cell-depleted T cells, or PBMCs.

In the source study's methods: Quantification of nucleated cells was approximated via reference gene primer amplification. Sequencing was performed with immunoSEQ multiplex PCR; in TCRdb, only in-frame clones are kept and a portion is missing. For V, J and clone size, that table is used; D and trimming come from the DNA. The sample comprises about 100,000 clones, almost 80% of which are singletons, and about 12% rests with the top ten. The CDR3 consists of 13 residues. From germline, CDR1 is KGHSH and CDR2 LQKENI. V was shortened by 0 bases and J by 6 bases, with 6 bases between the two germline ends.

This TCR was sampled from a woman in her 70s with acute or convalescent COVID-19. The V call is TRBV18, the J call TRBJ1-5; possible D gene TRBD1, 5 bases. What was sequenced was peripheral blood. The CDR3 DNA sequence: TGTGCCAGCTCACCACCGGGGGGTCAGCCCCAGCATTTT. This gives the protein CASSPPGGQPQHF.